The sequence of this T cell receptor (beta chain) was determined in a study of blood T cell repertoires in COVID-19. Across the study: Sites across the United States, Italy and Spain contributed samples from acute and convalescent COVID-19. Sources were T cells, B-cell-depleted T cells, or PBMCs; the material itself was cDNA or gDNA.

Per the original data handling: Cell counts per sample came from amplifying reference gene primers. Data came from immunoSEQ multiplex PCR; TCRdb stores just in-frame clones and leaves some out. The V and J calls and the clone size are those of that table, but D and trimming were determined from the DNA. This table has approximately 45,000 clones, around 75% appearing once. The CDR3 is 15 amino acids. V lost 6 bases to trimming and J lost 4 bases; unmatched junction nucleotides: 7. Germline V gives CDR1 SGHTA, CDR2 FQGNSA. This TCR was sampled from an elderly man with acute or convalescent COVID-19. Sequencing was done on a sample of peripheral blood. The rearrangement uses TRBV7-2 and TRBJ1-3; 9 bases are shared with TRBD1. Written as DNA, the CDR3 is TGTGCCAGCAGTCACACAGGGGGCGCCGGAAACACCATATATTTT. Its protein is CASSHTGGAGNTIYF.